Given below is one T cell receptor (beta chain) in context. What it recognizes is unknown. This record belongs to a study of cytomegalovirus exposure and HLA in healthy donors. The study, taken as a whole, reports: Reports indicated that the classifier achieved high specificity and sensitivity in diagnosing cytomegalovirus status.

This table comes from immunoSEQ multiplex PCR, and its TCRdb copy is limited to in-frame clones, with some not included. The sample records some 74,000 clones, 93% being singletons. This CDR3 spans 17 amino acids. This chain connects TRBV12-2 to TRBJ2-2; the table's D call of TRBD2 was not tested on the DNA. TRBV12-2 constitutes a pseudogene. This TCR was sampled from a young woman in good health and CMV-seronegative. The sample taken for sequencing was PBMCs. The chain's CDR3 is CASRFRPGTRSIGELFF. The DNA for the CDR3 is TGTGCAAGTCGCTTCCGCCCAGGGACTAGGTCCATCGGGGAGCTGTTTTTT.